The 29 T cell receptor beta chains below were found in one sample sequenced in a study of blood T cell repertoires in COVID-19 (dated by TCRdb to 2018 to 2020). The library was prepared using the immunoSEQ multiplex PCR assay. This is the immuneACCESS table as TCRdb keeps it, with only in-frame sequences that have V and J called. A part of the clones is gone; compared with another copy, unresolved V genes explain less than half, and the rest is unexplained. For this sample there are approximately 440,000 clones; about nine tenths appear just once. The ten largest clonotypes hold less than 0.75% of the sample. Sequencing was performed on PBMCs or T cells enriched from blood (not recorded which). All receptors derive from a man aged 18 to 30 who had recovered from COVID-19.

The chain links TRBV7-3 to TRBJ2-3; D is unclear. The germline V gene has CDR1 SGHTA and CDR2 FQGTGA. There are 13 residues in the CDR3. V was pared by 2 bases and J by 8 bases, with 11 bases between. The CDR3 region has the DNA TGTGCCAGCAGCTTATCCCCGAGTATTACGCAGTATTTT. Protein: CASSLSPSITQYF.

As DNA, the CDR3 is TGCAGCGGGGACCGTAGCGGGAAGGATGAGCAGTTCTTC. This sequence encodes CSGDRSGKDEQFF. This rearrangement joins TRBV29-1 to TRBJ2-1; the match to TRBD2 covers 8 bases. In germline, CDR1 is SQVTM, CDR2 ANQGSEA. The CDR3 runs to 13 residues. V was clipped by 7 bases and J by 8 bases; unmatched bases: 10.

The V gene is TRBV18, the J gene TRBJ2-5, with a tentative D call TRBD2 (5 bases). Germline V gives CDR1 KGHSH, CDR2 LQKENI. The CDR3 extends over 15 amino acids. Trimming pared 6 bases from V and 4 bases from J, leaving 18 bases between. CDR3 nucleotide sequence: TGTGCCAGCTCGCACGGATGGAGAGAGGGAGAGACCCAGTACTTC. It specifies CASSHGWREGETQYF.

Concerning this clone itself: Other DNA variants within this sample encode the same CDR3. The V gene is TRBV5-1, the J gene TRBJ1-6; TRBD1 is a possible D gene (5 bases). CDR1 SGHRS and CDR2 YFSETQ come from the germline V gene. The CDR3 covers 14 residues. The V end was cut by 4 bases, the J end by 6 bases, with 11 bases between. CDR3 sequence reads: CASSRTGGNSPLHF. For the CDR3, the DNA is TGCGCCAGCAGCCGAACAGGCGGTAATTCACCCCTCCACTTT.

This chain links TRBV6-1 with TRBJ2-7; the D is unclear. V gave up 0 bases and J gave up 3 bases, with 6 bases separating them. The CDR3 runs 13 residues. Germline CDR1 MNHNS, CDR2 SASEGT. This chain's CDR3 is CASSEASLYEQYF. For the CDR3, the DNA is TGTGCCAGCAGTGAAGCGTCCCTCTACGAGCAGTACTTC.

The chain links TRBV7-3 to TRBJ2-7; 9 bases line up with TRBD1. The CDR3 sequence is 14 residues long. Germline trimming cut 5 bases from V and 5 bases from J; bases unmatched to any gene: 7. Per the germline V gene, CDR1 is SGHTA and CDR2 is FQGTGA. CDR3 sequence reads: CASSPGTGFHEQYF. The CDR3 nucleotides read TGTGCCAGCAGCCCCGGGACAGGGTTCCACGAGCAGTACTTC.

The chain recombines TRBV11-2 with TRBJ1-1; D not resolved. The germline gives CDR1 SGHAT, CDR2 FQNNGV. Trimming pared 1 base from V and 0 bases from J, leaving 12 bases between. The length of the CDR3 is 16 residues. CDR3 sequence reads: CASSLVGGTMNTEAFF. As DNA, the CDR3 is TGTGCCAGCAGCTTAGTTGGCGGAACCATGAACACTGAAGCTTTCTTT. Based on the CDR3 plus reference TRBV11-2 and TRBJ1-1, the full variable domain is EAGVAQSPRYKIIEKRQSVAFWCNPISGHATLYWYQQILGQGPKLLIQFQNNGVVDDSQLPKDRFSAERLKGVDSTLKIQPAKLEDSAVYLCASSLVGGTMNTEAFFGQGTRLTVV.

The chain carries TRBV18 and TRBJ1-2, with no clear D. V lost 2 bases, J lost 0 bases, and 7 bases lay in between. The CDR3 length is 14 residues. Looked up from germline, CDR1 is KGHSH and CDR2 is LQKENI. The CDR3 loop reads CASSPVSSNYGYTF. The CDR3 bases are TGTGCCAGCTCACCAGTCAGTTCTAACTATGGCTACACCTTC.

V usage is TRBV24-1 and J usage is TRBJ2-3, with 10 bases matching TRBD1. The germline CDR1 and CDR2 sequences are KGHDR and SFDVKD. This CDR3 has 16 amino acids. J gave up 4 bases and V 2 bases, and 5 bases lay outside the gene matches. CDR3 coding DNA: TGTGCCACCAGTGATTACGGACAGGGGGGCGCAGATACGCAGTATTTT. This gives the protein CATSDYGQGGADTQYF.

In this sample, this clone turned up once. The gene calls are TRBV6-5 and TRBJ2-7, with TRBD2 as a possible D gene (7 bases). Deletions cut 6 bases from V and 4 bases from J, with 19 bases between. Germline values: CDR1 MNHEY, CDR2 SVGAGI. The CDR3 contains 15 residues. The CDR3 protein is CASRGRGGAEYEQYF. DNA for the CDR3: TGTGCCAGCAGGGGGAGGGGGGGGGCAGAGTACGAGCAGTACTTC.

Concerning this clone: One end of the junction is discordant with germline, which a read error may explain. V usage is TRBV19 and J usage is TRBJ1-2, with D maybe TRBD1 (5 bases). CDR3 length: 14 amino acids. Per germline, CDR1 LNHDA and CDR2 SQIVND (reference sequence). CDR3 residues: CASSVDGADYGYTF. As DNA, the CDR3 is TGTGCCAGTAGTGTAGATGGGGCGGACTATGGCTACACCTTC.

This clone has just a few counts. CDR3 sequence: CASTSIRGRAGEKLFF. Written as DNA, the CDR3 is TGTGCCAGCACATCAATCCGCGGACGGGCGGGTGAAAAACTGTTTTTT. The chain employs TRBV27 and TRBJ1-4; D uncertain. V lost 7 bases, J lost 7 bases, and 22 bases lay in between. From germline, CDR1 is MNHEY and CDR2 SMNVEV (reference sequence). The CDR3 runs 16 residues.

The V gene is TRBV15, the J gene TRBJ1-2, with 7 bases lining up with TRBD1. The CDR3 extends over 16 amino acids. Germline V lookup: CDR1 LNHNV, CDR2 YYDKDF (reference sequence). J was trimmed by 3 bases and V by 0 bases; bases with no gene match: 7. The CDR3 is CATSRDYIGTDYGYTF. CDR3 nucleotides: TGTGCCACCAGCAGAGATTATATTGGGACAGACTATGGCTACACCTTC.

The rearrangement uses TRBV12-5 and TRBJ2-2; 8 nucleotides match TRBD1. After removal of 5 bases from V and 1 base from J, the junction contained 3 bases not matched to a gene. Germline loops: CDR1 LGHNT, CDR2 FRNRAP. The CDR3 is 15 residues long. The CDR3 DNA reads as TGTGCTAGTGGTATCAGGGGGCAGAACACCGGGGAGCTGTTTTTT. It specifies CASGIRGQNTGELFF. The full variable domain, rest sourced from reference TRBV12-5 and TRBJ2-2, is DARVTQTPRHKVTEMGQEVTMRCQPILGHNTVFWYRQTMMQGLELLAYFRNRAPLDDSGMPKDRFSAEMPDATLATLKIQPSEPRDSAVYFCASGIRGQNTGELFFGEGSRLTVL.

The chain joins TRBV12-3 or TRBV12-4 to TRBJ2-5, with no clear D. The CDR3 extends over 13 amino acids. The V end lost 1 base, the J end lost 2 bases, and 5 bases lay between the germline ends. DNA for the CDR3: TGTGCCAGCAGTTTAGGGGCTCAAGAGACCCAGTACTTC. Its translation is CASSLGAQETQYF.

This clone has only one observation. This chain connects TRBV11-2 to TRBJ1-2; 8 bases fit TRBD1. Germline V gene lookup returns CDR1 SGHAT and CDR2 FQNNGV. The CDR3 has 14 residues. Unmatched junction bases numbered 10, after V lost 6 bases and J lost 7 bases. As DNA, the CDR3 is TGTGCCAGCAGTCCGTCCGGACAGGGTACTGGCTACACCTTC. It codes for CASSPSGQGTGYTF. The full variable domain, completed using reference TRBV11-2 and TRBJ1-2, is EAGVAQSPRYKIIEKRQSVAFWCNPISGHATLYWYQQILGQGPKLLIQFQNNGVVDDSQLPKDRFSAERLKGVDSTLKIQPAKLEDSAVYLCASSPSGQGTGYTFGSGTRLTVV.

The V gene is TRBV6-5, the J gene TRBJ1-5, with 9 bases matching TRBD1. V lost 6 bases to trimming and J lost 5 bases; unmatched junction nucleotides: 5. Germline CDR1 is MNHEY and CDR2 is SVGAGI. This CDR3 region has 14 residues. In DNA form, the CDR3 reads TGTGCCAGCAGCACCACAGGGGGCTATCAGCCCCAGCATTTT. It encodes CASSTTGGYQPQHF.

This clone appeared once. CDR3 in amino acids: CASRLKDRENTEAFF. The CDR3 nucleotides are TGTGCCAGCAGACTTAAGGACAGGGAGAACACTGAAGCTTTCTTT. The chain combines TRBV5-6 with TRBJ1-1; 8 bases are shared with TRBD1. CDR3 length: 15 residues. From germline, CDR1 is SGHDT and CDR2 YYEEEE. The V and J ends lost 5 bases and 1 base, in that order; junction bases with no gene match: 7.

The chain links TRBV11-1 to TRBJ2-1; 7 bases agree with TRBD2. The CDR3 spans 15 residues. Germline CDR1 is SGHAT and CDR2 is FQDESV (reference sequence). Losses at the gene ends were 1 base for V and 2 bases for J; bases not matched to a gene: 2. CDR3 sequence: CASSLGAGAYNEQFF. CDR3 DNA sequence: TGTGCCAGCAGCTTAGGGGCGGGAGCCTACAATGAGCAGTTCTTC.

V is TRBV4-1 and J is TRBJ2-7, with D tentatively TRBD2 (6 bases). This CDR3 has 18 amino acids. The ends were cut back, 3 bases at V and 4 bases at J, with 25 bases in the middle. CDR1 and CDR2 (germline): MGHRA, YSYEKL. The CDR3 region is CASSQGGGGGRYRYEQYF. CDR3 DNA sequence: TGCGCCAGCAGCCAGGGTGGTGGCGGAGGGAGATACCGGTACGAGCAGTACTTC.

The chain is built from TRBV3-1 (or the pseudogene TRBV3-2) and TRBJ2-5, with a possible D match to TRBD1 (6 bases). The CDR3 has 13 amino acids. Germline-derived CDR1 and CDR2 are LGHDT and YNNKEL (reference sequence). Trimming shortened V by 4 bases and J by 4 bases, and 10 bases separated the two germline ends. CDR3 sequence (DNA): TGTGCCAGCAGCCCCCTACAGGGAGAGACCCAGTACTTC. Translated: CASSPLQGETQYF.

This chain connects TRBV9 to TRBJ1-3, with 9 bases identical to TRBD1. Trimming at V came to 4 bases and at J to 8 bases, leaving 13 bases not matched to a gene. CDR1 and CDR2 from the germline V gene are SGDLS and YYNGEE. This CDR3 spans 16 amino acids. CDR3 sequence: CASSSHPGQGSDTIYF. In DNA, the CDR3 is TGTGCCAGCAGCTCACACCCGGGACAGGGATCGGACACCATATATTTT.

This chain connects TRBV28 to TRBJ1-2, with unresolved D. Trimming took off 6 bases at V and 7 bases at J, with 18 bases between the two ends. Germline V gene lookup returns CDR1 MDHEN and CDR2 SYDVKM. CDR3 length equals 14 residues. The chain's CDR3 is CASSPQSSVLGYTF. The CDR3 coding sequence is TGTGCCAGCAGCCCTCAGAGTAGCGTCCTTGGCTACACCTTC.

CDR3 coding DNA: TGTGCCACCAGTGATACCGGGACAGGGGTGCGGGGCTACACCTTC. It codes for CATSDTGTGVRGYTF. The chain carries TRBV24-1 and TRBJ1-2, with TRBD1 identical over 10 bases. Germline lookup yields CDR1 KGHDR and CDR2 SFDVKD. The length of the CDR3 is 15 residues. V shed 3 bases, J shed 8 bases, and the junction held 8 bases outside the gene matches.

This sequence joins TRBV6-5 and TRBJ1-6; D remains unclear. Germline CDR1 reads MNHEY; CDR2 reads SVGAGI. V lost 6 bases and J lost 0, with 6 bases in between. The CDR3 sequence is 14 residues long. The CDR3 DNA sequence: TGTGCCAGCAGCGGTTACTCCTATAATTCACCCCTCCACTTT. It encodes CASSGYSYNSPLHF.

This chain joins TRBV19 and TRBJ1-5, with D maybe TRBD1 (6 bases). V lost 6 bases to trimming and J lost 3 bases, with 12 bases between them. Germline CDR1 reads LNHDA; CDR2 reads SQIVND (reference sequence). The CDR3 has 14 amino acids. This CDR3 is CASRGTSNNQPQHF. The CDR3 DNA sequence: TGTGCCAGTAGGGGGACATCCAACAATCAGCCCCAGCATTTT. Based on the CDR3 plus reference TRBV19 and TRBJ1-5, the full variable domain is DGGITQSPKYLFRKEGQNVTLSCEQNLNHDAMYWYRQDPGQGLRLIYYSQIVNDFQKGDIAEGYSVSREKKESFPLTVTSAQKNPTAFYLCASRGTSNNQPQHFGDGTRLSIL.

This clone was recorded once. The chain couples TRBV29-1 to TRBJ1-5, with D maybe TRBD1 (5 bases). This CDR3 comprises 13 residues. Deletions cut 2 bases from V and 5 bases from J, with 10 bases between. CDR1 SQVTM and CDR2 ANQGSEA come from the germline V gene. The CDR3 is CSVELTDDQPQHF. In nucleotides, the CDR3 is TGCAGCGTTGAATTGACAGACGATCAGCCCCAGCATTTT.

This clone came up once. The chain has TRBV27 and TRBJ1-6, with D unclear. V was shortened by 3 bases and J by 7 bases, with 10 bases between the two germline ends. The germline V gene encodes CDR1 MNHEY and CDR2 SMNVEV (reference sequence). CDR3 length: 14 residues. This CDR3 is CASSFWQLNSPLHF. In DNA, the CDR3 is TGTGCCAGCAGTTTTTGGCAGTTGAATTCACCCCTCCACTTT.

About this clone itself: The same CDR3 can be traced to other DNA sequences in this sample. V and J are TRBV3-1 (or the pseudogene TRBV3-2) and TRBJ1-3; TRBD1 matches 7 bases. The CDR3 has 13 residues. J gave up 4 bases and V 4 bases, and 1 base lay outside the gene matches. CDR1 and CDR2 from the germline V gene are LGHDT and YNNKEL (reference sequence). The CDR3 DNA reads TGTGCCAGCAGCCCAGGGGGAGGAAACACCATATATTTT. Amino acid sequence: CASSPGGGNTIYF.